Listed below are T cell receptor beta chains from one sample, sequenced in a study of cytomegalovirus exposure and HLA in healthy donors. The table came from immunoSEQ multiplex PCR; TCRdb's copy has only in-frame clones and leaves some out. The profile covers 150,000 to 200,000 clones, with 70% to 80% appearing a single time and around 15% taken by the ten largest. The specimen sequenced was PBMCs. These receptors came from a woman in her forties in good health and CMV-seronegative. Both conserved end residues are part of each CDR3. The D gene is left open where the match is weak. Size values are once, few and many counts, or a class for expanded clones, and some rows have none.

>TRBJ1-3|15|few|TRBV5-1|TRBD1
CASSLEQGPGNTIYF
TGCGCCAGCAGCTTGGAACAGGGGCCTGGAAACACCATATATTTT
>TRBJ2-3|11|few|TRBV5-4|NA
CASSLSNTQYF
TGTGCCAGCAGCTTATCAAATACGCAGTATTTT
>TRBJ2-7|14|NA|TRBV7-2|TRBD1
CASSPRQGAYEQYF
TGTGCCAGCAGCCCCCGACAGGGAGCTTACGAGCAGTACTTC
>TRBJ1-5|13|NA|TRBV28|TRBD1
CASRADRVQPQHF
TGTGCCAGCAGAGCTGACAGGGTTCAGCCCCAGCATTTT
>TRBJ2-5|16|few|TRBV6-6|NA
CASSLIDRVNQETQYF
TGTGCCAGCAGTCTGATCGACCGGGTAAACCAAGAGACCCAGTACTTC
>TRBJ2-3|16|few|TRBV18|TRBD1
CASSPRDSLGKDTQYF
TGTGCCAGCTCACCCCGGGACAGTTTAGGAAAAGATACGCAGTATTTT
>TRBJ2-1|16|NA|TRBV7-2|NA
CASSLSSPSSRNEQFF
TGTGCCAGCAGCTTATCGAGCCCCTCCTCCCGGAATGAGCAGTTCTTC
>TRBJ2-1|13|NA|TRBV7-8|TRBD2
CASSLRLAVEQFF
TGTGCCAGCAGCTTACGACTAGCGGTTGAGCAGTTCTTC
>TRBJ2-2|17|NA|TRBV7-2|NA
CASSSVHLAPNTGELFF
TGTGCCAGCAGCTCCGTACATCTGGCACCGAACACCGGGGAGCTGTTTTTT
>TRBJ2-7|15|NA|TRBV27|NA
CASRGLRVFSYEQYF
TGTGCCAGCAGGGGCCTCAGGGTATTCTCCTACGAGCAGTACTTC
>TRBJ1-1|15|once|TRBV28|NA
CASSLRGVMNTEAFF
TGTGCCAGCAGTTTGCGGGGGGTCATGAACACTGAAGCTTTCTTT
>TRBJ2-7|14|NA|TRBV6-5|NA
CASRAPGQSYEQYF
TGTGCCAGCAGGGCTCCTGGACAGTCCTACGAGCAGTACTTC
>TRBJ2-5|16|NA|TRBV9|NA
CASSVGSINRGETQYF
TGTGCCAGCAGCGTAGGGAGCATCAACCGAGGAGAGACCCAGTACTTC
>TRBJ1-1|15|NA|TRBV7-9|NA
CASSSVVTENTEAFF
TGTGCCAGCAGCTCGGTTGTGACAGAGAACACTGAAGCTTTCTTT
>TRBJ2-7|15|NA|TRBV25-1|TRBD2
CASSEGGREPYEQYF
TGTGCCAGCAGTGAAGGTGGGAGGGAACCCTACGAGCAGTACTTC
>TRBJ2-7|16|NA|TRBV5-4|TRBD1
CASSFIPGQGPREQYF
TGTGCCAGCAGCTTTATCCCGGGACAGGGGCCACGAGAGCAGTACTTC
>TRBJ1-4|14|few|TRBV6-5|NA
CASRPGQRNEKLFF
TGTGCCAGCAGGCCTGGACAGAGAAATGAAAAACTGTTTTTT
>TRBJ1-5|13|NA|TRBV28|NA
CASRPDRNQPQHF
TGTGCCAGCAGGCCAGACAGAAATCAGCCCCAGCATTTT
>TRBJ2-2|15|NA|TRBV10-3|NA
CAISEPVRAHGELFF
TGTGCCATCAGTGAGCCGGTGAGGGCTCACGGGGAGCTGTTTTTT
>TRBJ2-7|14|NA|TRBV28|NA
CASYTGLAYYEQYF
TGTGCCAGCTATACCGGGCTAGCGTACTACGAGCAGTACTTC
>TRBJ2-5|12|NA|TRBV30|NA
CAWSLVEETQYF
TGTGCCTGGAGCCTTGTTGAAGAGACCCAGTACTTC
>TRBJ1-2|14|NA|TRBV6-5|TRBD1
CASSTGGGESGYTF
TGTGCCAGCAGTACAGGGGGCGGGGAGAGTGGCTACACCTTC